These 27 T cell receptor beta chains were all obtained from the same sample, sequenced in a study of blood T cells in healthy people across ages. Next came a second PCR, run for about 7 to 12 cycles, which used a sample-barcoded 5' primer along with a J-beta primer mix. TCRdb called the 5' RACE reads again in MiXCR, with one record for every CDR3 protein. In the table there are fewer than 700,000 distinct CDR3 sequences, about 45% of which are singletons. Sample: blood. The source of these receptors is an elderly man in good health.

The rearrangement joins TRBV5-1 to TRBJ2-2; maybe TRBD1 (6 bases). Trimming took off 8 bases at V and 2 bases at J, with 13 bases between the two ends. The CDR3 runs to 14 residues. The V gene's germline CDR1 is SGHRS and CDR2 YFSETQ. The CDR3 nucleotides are TGCGCCAGTGGGGGACAAGCTAACACCGGGGAGCTGTTTTTT. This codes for CASGGQANTGELFF.

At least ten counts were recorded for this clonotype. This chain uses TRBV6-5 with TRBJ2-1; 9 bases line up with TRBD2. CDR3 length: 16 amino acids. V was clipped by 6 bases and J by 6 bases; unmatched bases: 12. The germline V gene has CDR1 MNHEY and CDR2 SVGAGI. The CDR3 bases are TGTGCCAGCAGCGCCCCTTTTTCTAGCGGGACCAATGAGCAGTTCTTC. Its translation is CASSAPFSSGTNEQFF.

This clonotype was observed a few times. CDR3 sequence: CASSVRRENEQFF. The CDR3 DNA reads as TGTGCCAGCAGTGTAAGGCGGGAGAATGAGCAGTTCTTC. This sequence joins TRBV6-6 and TRBJ2-1; 7 bases are a match to TRBD2. Germline-derived CDR1 and CDR2 are MNHNY and SVGAGI (reference sequence). The CDR3 is 13 residues long. J gave up 7 bases and V 5 bases, and 5 bases lay outside the gene matches.

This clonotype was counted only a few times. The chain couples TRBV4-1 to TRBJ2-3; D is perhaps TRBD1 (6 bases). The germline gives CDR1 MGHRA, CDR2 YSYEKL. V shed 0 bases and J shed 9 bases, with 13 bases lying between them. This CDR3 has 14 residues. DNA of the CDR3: TGCGCCAGCAGCCAAGATTTATCCCAGGGGACGCAGTATTTT. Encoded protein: CASSQDLSQGTQYF.

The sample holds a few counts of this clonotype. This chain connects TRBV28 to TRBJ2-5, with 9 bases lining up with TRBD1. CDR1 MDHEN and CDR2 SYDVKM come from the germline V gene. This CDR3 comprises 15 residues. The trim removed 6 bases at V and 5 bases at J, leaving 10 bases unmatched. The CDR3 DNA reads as TGTGCCAGCAGCTCTAGACAGGGGGGTCGGGAGACCCAGTACTTC. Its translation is CASSSRQGGRETQYF.

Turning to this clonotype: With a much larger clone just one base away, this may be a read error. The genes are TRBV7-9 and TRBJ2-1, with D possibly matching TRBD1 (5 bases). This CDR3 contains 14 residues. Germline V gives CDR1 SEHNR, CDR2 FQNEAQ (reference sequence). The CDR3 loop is CAISYSTEWNEQFF. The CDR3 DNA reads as TGTGCCATCAGCTACTCGACAGAGTGGAATGAGCAGTTCTTC.

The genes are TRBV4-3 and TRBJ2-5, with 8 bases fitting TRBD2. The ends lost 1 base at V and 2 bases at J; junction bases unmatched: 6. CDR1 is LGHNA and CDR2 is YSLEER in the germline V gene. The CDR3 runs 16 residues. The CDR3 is CASSQVWSGGQETQYF. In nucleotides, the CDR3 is TGCGCCAGCAGCCAAGTTTGGAGCGGGGGACAAGAGACCCAGTACTTC.

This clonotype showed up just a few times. CDR3 protein: CSAEDRQGGHNEQFF. CDR3 bases: TGCAGTGCTGAAGACCGACAGGGAGGCCACAATGAGCAGTTCTTC. The chain employs TRBV20-1 and TRBJ2-1; D may be TRBD1 (7 bases). The V gene lost 5 bases and the J gene lost 5 bases, with 19 bases spanning the gap. The CDR3 sequence is 15 residues long. CDR1 and CDR2 (germline): DFQATT, SNEGSKA (reference sequence).

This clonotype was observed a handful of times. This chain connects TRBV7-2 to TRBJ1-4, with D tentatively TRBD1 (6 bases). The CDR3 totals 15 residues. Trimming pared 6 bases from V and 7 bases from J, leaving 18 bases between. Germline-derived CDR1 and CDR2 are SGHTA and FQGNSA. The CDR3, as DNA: TGTGCCAGCAGTTTTACCTCGGACAGCTCTGAAAAACTGTTTTTT. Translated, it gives CASSFTSDSSEKLFF.

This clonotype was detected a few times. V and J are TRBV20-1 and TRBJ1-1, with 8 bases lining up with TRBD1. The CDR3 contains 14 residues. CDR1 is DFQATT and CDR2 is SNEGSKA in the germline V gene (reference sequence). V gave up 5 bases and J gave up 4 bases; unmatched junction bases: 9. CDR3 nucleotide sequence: TGCAGTGCTCGAAGGACAGGGCCCTCCACTGAAGCTTTCTTT. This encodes CSARRTGPSTEAFF.

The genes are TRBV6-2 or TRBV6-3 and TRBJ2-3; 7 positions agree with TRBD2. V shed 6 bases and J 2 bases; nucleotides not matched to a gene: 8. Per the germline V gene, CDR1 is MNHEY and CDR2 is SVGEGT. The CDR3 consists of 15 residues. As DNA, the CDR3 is TGTGCCAGCAGACCCTTGGGAGGGGACACAGATACGCAGTATTTT. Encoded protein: CASRPLGGDTDTQYF.

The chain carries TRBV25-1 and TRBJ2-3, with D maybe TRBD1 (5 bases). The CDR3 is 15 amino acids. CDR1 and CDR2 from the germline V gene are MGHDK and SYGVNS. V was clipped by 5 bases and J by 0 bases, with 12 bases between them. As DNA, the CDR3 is TGTGCCAGCAGTAGTGGGGCCTCTAGCACAGATACGCAGTATTTT. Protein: CASSSGASSTDTQYF.

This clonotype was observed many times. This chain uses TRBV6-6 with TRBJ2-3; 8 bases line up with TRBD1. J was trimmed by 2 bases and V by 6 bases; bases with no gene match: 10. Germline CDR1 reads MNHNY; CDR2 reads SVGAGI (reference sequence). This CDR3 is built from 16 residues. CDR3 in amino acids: CASRLSRDRTTDTQYF. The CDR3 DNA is TGTGCCAGCAGATTATCCCGGGACAGGACCACAGATACGCAGTATTTT.

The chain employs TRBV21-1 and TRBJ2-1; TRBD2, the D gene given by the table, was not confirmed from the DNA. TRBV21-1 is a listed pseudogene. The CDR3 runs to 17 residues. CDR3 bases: TGTGCCAGCAGCAAGGAGGGAACTAGCGGGGGGGCGAGTGAGCAGTTCTTC. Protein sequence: CASSKEGTSGGASEQFF.

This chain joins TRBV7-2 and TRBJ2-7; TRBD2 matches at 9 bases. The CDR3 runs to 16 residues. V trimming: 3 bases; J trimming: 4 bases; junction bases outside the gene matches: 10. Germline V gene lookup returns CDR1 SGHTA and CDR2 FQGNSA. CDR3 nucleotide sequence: TGTGCCAGCAGCTTCTCTGGGCGGGGGGGCTGGTACGAGCAGTACTTC. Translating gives CASSFSGRGGWYEQYF.

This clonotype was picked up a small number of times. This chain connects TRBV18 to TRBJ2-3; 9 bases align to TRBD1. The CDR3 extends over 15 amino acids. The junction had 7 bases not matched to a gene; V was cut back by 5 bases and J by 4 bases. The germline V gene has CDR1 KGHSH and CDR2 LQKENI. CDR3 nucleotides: TGTGCCAGCTCATCCCGGGACAGGGCCGCAGATACGCAGTATTTT. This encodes CASSSRDRAADTQYF.

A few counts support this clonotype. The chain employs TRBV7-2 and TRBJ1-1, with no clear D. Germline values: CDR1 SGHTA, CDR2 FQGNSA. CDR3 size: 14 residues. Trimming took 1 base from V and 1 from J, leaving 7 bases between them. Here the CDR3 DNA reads TGTGCCAGCAGCTTAGTCCAGCCGAACACTGAAGCTTTCTTT. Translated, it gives CASSLVQPNTEAFF.

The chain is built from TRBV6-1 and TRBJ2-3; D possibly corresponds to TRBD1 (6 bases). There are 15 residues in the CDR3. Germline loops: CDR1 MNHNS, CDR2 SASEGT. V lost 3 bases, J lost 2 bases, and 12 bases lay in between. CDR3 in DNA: TGTGCCAGCAGTGACTCAGGACAGTTCACAGATACGCAGTATTTT. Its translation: CASSDSGQFTDTQYF.

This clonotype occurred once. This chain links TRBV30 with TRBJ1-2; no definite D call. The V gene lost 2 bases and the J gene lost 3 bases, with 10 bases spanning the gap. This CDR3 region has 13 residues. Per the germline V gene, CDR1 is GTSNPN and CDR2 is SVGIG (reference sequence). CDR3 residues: CAWSPGSDYGYTF. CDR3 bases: TGTGCCTGGAGTCCCGGGTCGGACTATGGCTACACCTTC.

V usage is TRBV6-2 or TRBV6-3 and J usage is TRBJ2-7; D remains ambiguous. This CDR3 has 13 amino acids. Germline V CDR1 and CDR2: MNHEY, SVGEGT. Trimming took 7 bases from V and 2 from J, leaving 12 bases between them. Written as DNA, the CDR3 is TGTGCCAGCATTCCGGACGGAACCTACGAGCAGTACTTC. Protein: CASIPDGTYEQYF.

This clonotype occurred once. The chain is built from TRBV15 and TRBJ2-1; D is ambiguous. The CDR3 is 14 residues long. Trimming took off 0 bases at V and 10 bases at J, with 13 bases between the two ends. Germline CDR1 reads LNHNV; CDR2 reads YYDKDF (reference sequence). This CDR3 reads CATSRELLITEQFF. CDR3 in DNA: TGTGCCACCAGCAGAGAGTTGCTTATCACCGAGCAGTTCTTC.

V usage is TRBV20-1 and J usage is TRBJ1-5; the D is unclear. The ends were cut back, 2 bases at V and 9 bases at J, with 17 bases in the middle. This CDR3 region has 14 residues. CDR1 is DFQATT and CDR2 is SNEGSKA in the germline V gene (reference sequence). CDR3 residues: CSARLDTGRRPQHF. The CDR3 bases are TGCAGTGCTAGACTGGATACCGGGAGACGGCCCCAGCATTTT.

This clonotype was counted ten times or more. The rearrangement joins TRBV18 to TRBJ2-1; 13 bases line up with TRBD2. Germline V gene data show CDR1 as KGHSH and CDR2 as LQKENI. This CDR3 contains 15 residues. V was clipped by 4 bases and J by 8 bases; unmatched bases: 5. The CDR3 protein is CASSLRLAGGDEQFF. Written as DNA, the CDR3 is TGTGCCAGCTCACTGCGACTAGCGGGAGGAGATGAGCAGTTCTTC.

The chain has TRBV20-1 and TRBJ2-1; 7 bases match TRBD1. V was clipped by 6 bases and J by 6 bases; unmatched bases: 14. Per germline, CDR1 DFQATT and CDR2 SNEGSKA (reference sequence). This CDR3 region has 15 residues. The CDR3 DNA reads TGCAGTGCACCAGCAAGGGGGACAGTACGCAATGAGCAGTTCTTC. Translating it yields CSAPARGTVRNEQFF.

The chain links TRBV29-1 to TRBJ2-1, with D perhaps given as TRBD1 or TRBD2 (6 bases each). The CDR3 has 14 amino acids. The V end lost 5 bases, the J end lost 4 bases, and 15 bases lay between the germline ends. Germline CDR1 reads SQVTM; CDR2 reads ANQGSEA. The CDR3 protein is CSVSGAALYNEQFF. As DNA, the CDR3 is TGCAGCGTTTCGGGGGCCGCATTATACAATGAGCAGTTCTTC.

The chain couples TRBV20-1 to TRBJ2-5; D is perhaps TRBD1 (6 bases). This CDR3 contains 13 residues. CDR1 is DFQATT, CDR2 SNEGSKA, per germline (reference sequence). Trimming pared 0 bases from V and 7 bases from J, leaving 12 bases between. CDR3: CSAREPGVRTQYF. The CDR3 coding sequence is TGCAGTGCTAGAGAACCAGGGGTTCGGACCCAGTACTTC.

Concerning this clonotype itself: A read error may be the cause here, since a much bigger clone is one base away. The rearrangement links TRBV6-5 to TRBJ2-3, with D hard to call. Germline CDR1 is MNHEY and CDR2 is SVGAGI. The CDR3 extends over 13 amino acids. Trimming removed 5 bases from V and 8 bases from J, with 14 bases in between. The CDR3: CASSDSVKGTQYF. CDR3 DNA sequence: TGTGCCAGCAGTGATTCGGTCAAGGGTACGCAGTATTTT.